This TCR beta chain derives from a study of T cells expressing NK-cell markers (dated by TCRdb to the early 2020s). In the study overall: Three sorted T-cell subsets (CD3+CD56+NKG2C+, CD3+CD56+NKG2C- and CD3+CD56-NKG2C+) from several donors had their TCR beta-chain repertoires profiled. Libraries were sequenced as 2 x 150 bp reads on Illumina HiSeq 2000/2500, MiSeq or NextSeq. Among the eight sequenced donors, only one was HCMV-seronegative, while the other seven were HCMV-seropositive. All eight donors whose samples were sequenced were randomly selected healthy volunteers, three of them men and five women.

The CDR3 measures 18 amino acids from cysteine to phenylalanine. The record lacks a DNA sequence. Reading the germline V gene gives CDR1 SGHTA and CDR2 FQGNSA. Study-level results and caveats: Whether the expanded NKG2C-expressing T cell clones were specific for HCMV antigens was left unclear. Those dominant clonotypes were again the most abundant among CD3+CD56-NKG2C+ cells in a few donors, at roughly 25-65%. In 5 to 7 donors, the dominant CD3+CD56+NKG2C+ clonotypes ranked among the top 10 CD8+ clonotypes, making up about 1.0-7.5% of CD8+ T cells.

The sequencer listed for this sample is Illumina HiSeq 2000. 5'RACE template switching, by which a universal primer site and unique molecular identifiers were added, was used to make TCR beta cDNA libraries. Priming for cDNA synthesis came from the TCR beta constant segment, and two successive PCR amplification steps followed. Under the source paper's analysis protocol: Reads were demultiplexed and grouped by UMI with MIGEC, and clonotypes were assembled and quantified with MiTCR. Only TCR cDNA sequences supported by at least two reads were kept to exclude erroneous sequences. The tcR package was used for downstream repertoire analysis, and clonotypes were matched between fractions using CDR3 nucleotide sequence together with V segment. VDJmatch was used to annotate antigen specificity against VDJdb, with one amino acid substitution in CDR3 permitted. Reads reprocessed by TCRdb are summarized as one entry per CDR3 protein sequence, and DNA is absent. The V and J calls and clone size are TCRdb's, not the authors'. The sample's own table lists about 460,000 distinct CDR3 sequences. The ten largest account for 1.4% to 1.5% of the sample.

HCMV serostatus was determined by detecting HCMV-specific IgG in serum with a commercial ELISA kit. Ficoll density gradient centrifugation was used to isolate peripheral blood mononuclear cells from blood. For this clonotype: Its antigen is still unknown.

This TCR derives from a woman aged 50 to 65 in good health. Donor details come from another sample of the same person, matched by shared clones. Sequencing was done on a sample of blood T cells: a sorted CD56 or NKG2C T cell subset, CD4+ or CD8+ T cells, or bulk PBMC T cells (not recorded which). This chain joins TRBV7-2 to TRBJ1-4; absent DNA, TCRdb's TRBD1 call cannot be checked. The CDR3 region reads CASSPRGGTDRVSGKLFF. Where the CDR3 stops, the reference TRBV7-2 and TRBJ1-4 genes take over; the full variable domain is GAGVSQSPSNKVTEKGKDVELRCDPISGHTALYWYRQSLGQGLEFLIYFQGNSAPDKSGLPSDRFSAERTGGSVSTLTIQRTQQEDSAVYLCASSPRGGTDRVSGKLFFGSGTQLSVL.